The 12 T cell receptor beta chains below were found in one sample sequenced in a study of T cells in Graves' hyperthyroidism and ophthalmopathy. Using RNA transcripts as the source, TCR beta CDR3 regions were amplified. Carried out on the TCR CDR3, a first-round RT-PCR used the HTBI primer set. MiXCR, applied by TCRdb to the multiplex PCR reads, yields one record per CDR3 protein. The sample records about 600,000 distinct CDR3 sequences, approximately 16% being singletons. The specimen was blood. The receptors were sampled from a woman aged 40 to 49 with Graves' ophthalmopathy.

Notes on this clonotype: Its ends do not fully match the called genes, so a read error is possible. V usage is TRBV29-1 and J usage is TRBJ2-7; weak D call: TRBD2 (6 bases). Per the germline V gene, CDR1 is SQVTM and CDR2 is ANQGSEA. The CDR3 has 14 amino acids. CDR3 in amino acids: CSVIVGSPPNERYF. For the CDR3, the DNA is TGCAGCGTAATCGTCGGGAGTCCCCCCAACGAGCGGTACTTC.

This clonotype was counted many times. This chain links TRBV30 with TRBJ2-3; 9 bases fit TRBD1. Germline V gene sequence: CDR1 GTSNPN, CDR2 SVGIG (reference sequence). The V segment lost 0 bases and the J segment 0 bases; nucleotides outside the gene matches: 1. The CDR3 has 15 amino acids. Written as DNA, the CDR3 is TGTGCCTGGAGTGTAGGACAGGGGAGCACAGATACGCAGTATTTT. Residues: CAWSVGQGSTDTQYF.

This chain joins TRBV19 and TRBJ1-1; TRBD1 might be the D (6 bases). V lost 10 bases to trimming and J lost 1 base, with 16 bases between them. The CDR3 is 14 residues long. Germline CDR1 reads LNHDA; CDR2 reads SQIVND (reference sequence). CDR3 in amino acids: CATTPTGPNTEAFF. The CDR3 DNA follows: TGTGCCACCACACCGACAGGCCCGAACACTGAAGCTTTCTTT.

The table lists this clonotype with many counts. The chain employs TRBV28 and TRBJ2-7; 14 nucleotides match TRBD2. Germline V gene sequence: CDR1 MDHEN, CDR2 SYDVKM. Trimming at V came to 5 bases and at J to 6 bases, leaving 9 bases not matched to a gene. CDR3 length: 16 residues. In DNA form, the CDR3 reads TGTGCCAGCAGTCCGGGGGGGACTAGCGGGAGTGGCGAGCAGTACTTC. Its translation: CASSPGGTSGSGEQYF.

In this sample, this clonotype turned up many times. The rearrangement uses TRBV5-4 and TRBJ2-7; 8 bases agree with TRBD2. This CDR3 has 15 amino acids. The germline V gene has CDR1 SGHNT and CDR2 YYREEE (reference sequence). V trimming: 0 bases; J trimming: 2 bases; junction bases outside the gene matches: 4. The CDR3 region has the DNA TGTGCCAGCAGCTTGGGCGGGCGGGGGGCCTACGAGCAGTACTTC. Its protein product is CASSLGGRGAYEQYF.

In this sample, this clonotype turned up many times. V and J are TRBV11-2 and TRBJ2-7; D is undetermined. The length of the CDR3 is 14 residues. Trimming stripped 5 bases from V and 1 base from J, with 12 bases between. Germline V gene sequence: CDR1 SGHAT, CDR2 FQNNGV. The CDR3 region has the DNA TGTGCCAGCAGCCCGTCGTTCGGGTCCTACGAGCAGTACTTC. This sequence encodes CASSPSFGSYEQYF. The full variable domain, completed using reference TRBV11-2 and TRBJ2-7, is EAGVAQSPRYKIIEKRQSVAFWCNPISGHATLYWYQQILGQGPKLLIQFQNNGVVDDSQLPKDRFSAERLKGVDSTLKIQPAKLEDSAVYLCASSPSFGSYEQYFGPGTRLTVT.

The rearrangement joins TRBV15 to TRBJ2-7; 11 bases match TRBD2. J was trimmed by 6 bases and V by 0 bases; bases with no gene match: 7. CDR1 is LNHNV, CDR2 YYDKDF, per germline (reference sequence). This CDR3 has 16 residues. The CDR3 region is CATSRDTSGSVCEQYF. The CDR3 DNA sequence: TGTGCCACCAGCAGAGATACTAGCGGGAGTGTCTGCGAGCAGTACTTC.

This sequence joins TRBV29-1 and TRBJ2-7; 7 bases line up with TRBD1. CDR3 size: 15 residues. CDR1 and CDR2 from the germline V gene are SQVTM and ANQGSEA. The V and J ends lost 1 base and 4 bases, in that order; junction bases with no gene match: 10. The CDR3 region is CSVEGIRQGGYEQYF. The CDR3 DNA sequence: TGCAGCGTTGAAGGGATAAGACAGGGTGGATACGAGCAGTACTTC.

This clonotype was seen at least ten times. The chain has TRBV3-1 and TRBJ1-6; D not certain. The V gene's germline CDR1 is LGHDT and CDR2 YNNKEL (reference sequence). The germline V and J ends were trimmed by 1 base and 7 bases, with 11 bases remaining between them. This CDR3 contains 15 residues. The CDR3 coding sequence is TGTGCCAGCAGCCAAGCGGGGATGGAGAATTCACCCCTCCACTTT. This encodes CASSQAGMENSPLHF.

In this sample, this clonotype turned up a few times. This chain connects TRBV7-3 to TRBJ2-1; D remains unclear. Germline-derived CDR1 and CDR2 are SGHTA and FQGTGA. The length of the CDR3 is 12 residues. V shed 6 bases and J shed 9 bases, with 12 bases lying between them. CDR3 sequence: CASRFLVAEQFF. The CDR3 DNA follows: TGTGCCAGCAGATTTCTAGTGGCTGAGCAGTTCTTC.

A few counts support this clonotype. The gene calls are TRBV7-2 and TRBJ1-3; tentatively, D is TRBD1 (5 bases). CDR3 size: 14 residues. The germline gives CDR1 SGHTA, CDR2 FQGNSA. The ends were cut back, 0 bases at V and 6 bases at J, with 9 bases in the middle. The CDR3 protein is CASSLAGGINTIYF. The CDR3 nucleotides are TGTGCCAGCAGCTTAGCCGGGGGGATAAACACCATATATTTT.

The genes are TRBV28 and TRBJ2-7; no clear D gene. Germline V gene data show CDR1 as MDHEN and CDR2 as SYDVKM. V lost 6 bases and J lost 3, with 12 bases in between. The CDR3 length is 13 residues. As DNA, the CDR3 is TGTGCCAGCAGCTTAAGGGCAGACTACGAGCAGTACTTC. As protein: CASSLRADYEQYF.